This TCR beta chain was sequenced for a study of graft-versus-host responses after intestinal transplantation. In the study overall: Anti-thymocyte globulin induction was given to all recipients, followed by tacrolimus and steroids for around 3 years. Study findings and constraints: An association linked early post-transplant HvG declines with peak circulating GvH clone levels. Allografts from individuals with graft-donor T cell macrochimerism displayed high graft-versus-host to host-versus-graft clonal ratios. Ileal or blood samples showed some GvH clones first, and such clones were also found in recipient marrow.

Germline CDR1 reads LNHDA; CDR2 reads SQIVND (reference sequence). The CDR3 contains 14 residues. V lost 4 bases, J lost 4 bases, and 13 bases lay in between. The repertoire was sequenced with immunoSEQ multiplex PCR; TCRdb's copy has only in-frame clones and lacks some. This table holds more than 80,000 clones, about 85% found once. Note on this clone: The antigen remains undetermined.

The sample consisted of unstimulated CD4+ T cells sorted from spleen or lymph node cells, taken before transplant. The chain joins TRBV19 to TRBJ1-2; maybe TRBD1 (6 bases). The receptor was isolated from a human donor who was the organ donor for an intestinal transplant. DNA for the CDR3: TGTGCCAGTAGTACTAAGACAGGTCTCTATGGCTACACCTTC. It is translated as CASSTKTGLYGYTF.